The 30 T cell receptor beta chains given below trace back to one sample, sequenced in a study of T cells after yellow fever vaccination. TCRdb processed the 5' RACE reads anew with MiXCR; each CDR3 protein has one entry. The sample shows around 610,000 distinct CDR3 sequences, roughly 13% of them seen only once. Sequenced here: PBMCs, sampled on the day of the yellow fever booster vaccination. Every receptor here comes from a man aged 25 to 40 who received the YFV17D yellow fever vaccine.

The chain is built from TRBV7-2 and TRBJ1-2; D is unresolved. The CDR3 sequence is 14 residues long. V lost 5 bases and J 4 bases, leaving 14 bases between the germline ends. Germline V gives CDR1 SGHTA, CDR2 FQGNSA. CDR3 amino acids: CASSLESSLYGYTF. The CDR3 DNA reads TGTGCCAGCAGCCTAGAATCGTCCCTCTATGGCTACACCTTC.

V gene TRBV24-1 combines with J gene TRBJ2-1; D call uncertain. This CDR3 spans 15 amino acids. Trimming took 3 bases from V and 8 from J, leaving 16 bases between them. Germline V gene data show CDR1 as KGHDR and CDR2 as SFDVKD. Written as DNA, the CDR3 is TGTGCCACCAGTGATCCGACAACTGCCGTGGATGAGCAGTTCTTC. Translated: CATSDPTTAVDEQFF.

This clonotype was observed many times. The rearrangement links TRBV21-1 to TRBJ2-7; the DNA was not compared with TRBD1, the D call given in the table. TRBV21-1 is recorded as a pseudogene. The CDR3 spans 14 residues. The CDR3 DNA follows: TGTGCCAGCCTACCGACAGGGGAGGGCTACGAGCAGTACTTC. Amino acids: CASLPTGEGYEQYF.

This clonotype was observed a handful of times. This chain joins TRBV4-3 and TRBJ1-3; 10 nucleotides align to TRBD1. Germline loops: CDR1 LGHNA, CDR2 YSLEER. This CDR3 has 16 amino acids. Trimming cost V 4 bases and J 0 bases; bases outside gene matches: 3. CDR3 in amino acids: CASSRWTGGSGNTIYF. In nucleotides, the CDR3 is TGCGCCAGCAGCCGTTGGACAGGGGGCTCTGGAAACACCATATATTTT.

This clonotype turned up a few times. The chain employs TRBV20-1 and TRBJ2-5; D gene ambiguous. Per the germline V gene, CDR1 is DFQATT and CDR2 is SNEGSKA (reference sequence). The CDR3 has 16 amino acids. V dropped 0 bases and J dropped 1 base, with 15 bases sitting between them. The DNA of the CDR3 is TGCAGTGCTAGAGATGTGGCCCCCAACCTCCAAGAGACCCAGTACTTC. Residues: CSARDVAPNLQETQYF.

This clonotype was detected a few times. This chain connects TRBV27 to TRBJ2-1; D remains unclear. Germline CDR1 MNHEY, CDR2 SMNVEV (reference sequence). The CDR3 has 14 amino acids. V was pared by 10 bases and J by 2 bases, with 15 bases between. CDR3 residues: CATRLRAAYNEQFF. DNA of the CDR3: TGTGCCACCCGGCTTCGGGCGGCCTACAATGAGCAGTTCTTC.

J is TRBJ2-7 and V is TRBV4-2; no definite D call. CDR1 and CDR2 (germline): LGHNA, YNFKEQ. The CDR3 totals 13 residues. Trimming took off 3 bases at V and 7 bases at J, with 13 bases between the two ends. The chain's CDR3 is CASSHSDRREQYF. Here the CDR3 DNA reads TGTGCCAGCAGCCACTCCGACCGGAGAGAGCAGTACTTC.

On this clonotype itself: A much larger clonotype is one base distant, so this may be a read error. The conserved closing phenylalanine or tryptophan is absent in this CDR3, likely reflecting a read error. The chain links TRBV28 to TRBJ2-5, with TRBD1 identical over 7 bases. There are 15 residues in the CDR3. Trimming at V came to 5 bases and at J to 0 bases, leaving 6 bases not matched to a gene. From germline, CDR1 is MDHEN and CDR2 SYDVKM. This chain's CDR3 is CASSRGQTYQETQYL. The CDR3 nucleotides read TGTGCCAGCAGTCGGGGACAGACGTACCAAGAGACCCAGTACCTC.

This clonotype was found a few times. The rearrangement uses TRBV3-1 and TRBJ1-1; 7 bases fit TRBD1. Losses at the gene ends were 4 bases for V and 11 bases for J; bases not matched to a gene: 10. There are 13 residues in the CDR3. The germline gives CDR1 LGHDT, CDR2 YNNKEL (reference sequence). CDR3 sequence reads: CASSLDRGREAFF. CDR3 sequence (DNA): TGTGCCAGCAGCCTTGATAGGGGGCGCGAGGCTTTCTTT.

This clonotype showed up just a few times. The chain recombines TRBV5-1 with TRBJ1-2; TRBD1 aligns across 8 bases. The CDR3 is 15 amino acids. CDR1 and CDR2 (germline): SGHRS, YFSETQ. The V segment lost 0 bases and the J segment 8 bases; nucleotides outside the gene matches: 9. CDR3 residues: CASSLDPGGTRGYTF. The CDR3 DNA reads as TGCGCCAGCAGCTTGGATCCAGGGGGCACGCGGGGCTACACCTTC.

This clonotype was observed a single time. At one end the junction does not follow the germline gene, possibly because of a read error. This rearrangement joins TRBV3-1 to TRBJ2-7; the match to TRBD2 covers 14 bases. CDR1 LGHDT and CDR2 YNNKEL come from the germline V gene (reference sequence). The CDR3 is 16 amino acids. The CDR3 loop is CACSQPTSGRAYEQYF. The CDR3 DNA reads TGTGCCTGCAGCCAACCGACTAGCGGGAGGGCGTACGAGCAGTACTTC.

The chain links TRBV7-2 to TRBJ2-4; 15 nucleotides agree with TRBD2. V gave up 0 bases and J gave up 8 bases; unmatched junction bases: 5. The CDR3 is 17 amino acids. Germline values: CDR1 SGHTA, CDR2 FQGNSA. This CDR3 reads CASSLAGTSGRRDIQYF. In DNA, the CDR3 is TGTGCCAGCAGCTTAGCAGGGACTAGCGGGAGGCGAGACATTCAGTACTTC.

This chain connects TRBV27 to TRBJ2-7; 13 nucleotides align to TRBD2. The ends lost 5 bases at V and 7 bases at J; junction bases unmatched: 8. Germline V gives CDR1 MNHEY, CDR2 SMNVEV (reference sequence). There are 15 residues in the CDR3. For the CDR3, the DNA is TGTGCCAGCAGTCGGTGGACTAGCGGGAGTGGGGAGCAGTACTTC. It is translated as CASSRWTSGSGEQYF.

This clonotype was counted a few times. The chain employs TRBV4-2 and TRBJ1-1; D is perhaps TRBD1 (6 bases). Germline V gene lookup returns CDR1 LGHNA and CDR2 YNFKEQ. The CDR3 loop spans 13 amino acids. The ends were cut back, 4 bases at V and 10 bases at J, with 16 bases in the middle. For the CDR3, the DNA is TGTGCCAGCAGCCGTGGGGGGGCCCCACGAGCTTTCTTT. Translating it yields CASSRGGAPRAFF.

The sample holds a few counts of this clonotype. The chain is built from TRBV7-2 and TRBJ1-6; 7 bases are shared with TRBD1. The junction had 9 bases not matched to a gene; V was cut back by 6 bases and J by 7 bases. The CDR3 is 15 residues long. In germline, CDR1 is SGHTA, CDR2 FQGNSA. The CDR3 DNA follows: TGTGCCAGCAGTGCTGCGGGACAGCCAAATTCACCCCTCCACTTT. It codes for CASSAAGQPNSPLHF.

This clonotype was counted at least ten times. A junction end diverges from the germline sequence, so it may reflect a read error. This rearrangement joins TRBV7-6 to TRBJ2-3; D remains ambiguous. This CDR3 has 12 residues. From germline, CDR1 is SGHVS and CDR2 FNYEAQ. The CDR3 DNA sequence: TGTGCCAGCAGCCATTCTGCAGAAACGCAGTATTTT. Its translation is CASSHSAETQYF.

The chain couples TRBV6-2 or TRBV6-3 to TRBJ2-7; 8 positions match TRBD2. The germline V gene encodes CDR1 MNHEY and CDR2 SVGEGT. The CDR3 has 15 residues. V lost 2 bases and J lost 5; bases outside the gene matches: 8. In DNA, the CDR3 is TGTGCCAGCAGTTACCTAAGGACTAGCCTCGACGAGCAGTACTTC. Amino acids: CASSYLRTSLDEQYF.

The V call is TRBV20-1, the J call TRBJ2-6, with TRBD1 as a possible D gene (5 bases). This CDR3 contains 13 residues. Germline V gives CDR1 DFQATT, CDR2 SNEGSKA (reference sequence). V lost 4 bases and J lost 2, with 6 bases in between. The CDR3 nucleotides read TGCAGTGCTACAGGGCCTGGGGCCAACGTCCTGACTTTC. Residues: CSATGPGANVLTF.

On this clonotype itself: One end of the junction varies from germline; a read error may be responsible. V usage is TRBV11-1 and J usage is TRBJ1-4; 8 bases fit TRBD1. The germline gives CDR1 SGHAT, CDR2 FQDESV (reference sequence). The CDR3 has 14 amino acids. The CDR3 region is CASSLRRGTGSVVF. The CDR3 DNA reads as TGTGCCAGCAGCCTACGACGAGGGACAGGTTCCGTGGTGTTT.

The chain carries TRBV7-3 and TRBJ2-5; 9 bases agree with TRBD1. V lost 4 bases, J lost 2 bases, and 5 bases stayed unmatched. The CDR3 is made up of 15 amino acids. Germline-derived CDR1 and CDR2 are SGHTA and FQGTGA. CDR3 coding DNA: TGTGCCAGCAGCTCACCGGGACAGGGACAAGAGACCCAGTACTTC. Translated, it gives CASSSPGQGQETQYF.

In this sample, this clonotype turned up a few times. The J gene is TRBJ2-5, the V gene TRBV7-2; 7 nucleotides agree with TRBD2. V trimming: 1 base; J trimming: 5 bases; junction bases outside the gene matches: 7. Germline V CDR1 and CDR2: SGHTA, FQGNSA. The CDR3 is 15 amino acids. The CDR3 protein is CASSLGEGRSETQYF. The CDR3 DNA sequence: TGTGCCAGCAGCTTAGGGGAGGGGAGGTCGGAGACCCAGTACTTC. The full variable domain, its missing parts supplied by reference TRBV7-2 and TRBJ2-5, is GAGVSQSPSNKVTEKGKDVELRCDPISGHTALYWYRQSLGQGLEFLIYFQGNSAPDKSGLPSDRFSAERTGGSVSTLTIQRTQQEDSAVYLCASSLGEGRSETQYFGPGTRLLVL.

This clonotype has just a few counts. This chain uses TRBV28 with TRBJ2-7, with D maybe TRBD2 (7 bases). Per germline, CDR1 MDHEN and CDR2 SYDVKM. This CDR3 is 15 amino acids long. Trimming shortened V by 4 bases and J by 5 bases, and 18 bases separated the two germline ends. DNA for the CDR3: TGTGCCAGCAGTTCCGGAGCGGGATGGGACAACGAGCAGTACTTC. This codes for CASSSGAGWDNEQYF. The full variable domain, completed using reference TRBV28 and TRBJ2-7, is DVKVTQSSRYLVKRTGEKVFLECVQDMDHENMFWYRQDPGLGLRLIYFSYDVKMKEKGDIPEGYSVSREKKERFSLILESASTNQTSMYLCASSSGAGWDNEQYFGPGTRLTVT.

V usage is TRBV7-2 and J usage is TRBJ1-2, with 10 bases identical to TRBD1. Per germline, CDR1 SGHTA and CDR2 FQGNSA. Losses at the gene ends were 5 bases for V and 4 bases for J; bases not matched to a gene: 10. This CDR3 is built from 16 residues. As DNA, the CDR3 is TGTGCCAGCAGCCCGGGACAGGGGTCGATACGCTATGGCTACACCTTC. Protein product: CASSPGQGSIRYGYTF. Looking up the rest from reference TRBV7-2 and TRBJ1-2 gives the full variable domain: GAGVSQSPSNKVTEKGKDVELRCDPISGHTALYWYRQSLGQGLEFLIYFQGNSAPDKSGLPSDRFSAERTGGSVSTLTIQRTQQEDSAVYLCASSPGQGSIRYGYTFGSGTRLTVV.

This clonotype was counted at least ten times. The rearrangement uses TRBV10-1 and TRBJ2-6, with 8 positions matching TRBD2. The CDR3 runs to 19 residues. After removal of 0 bases from V and 0 bases from J, the junction contained 7 bases not matched to a gene. Germline CDR1 is WNHNN and CDR2 is SYGVQD (reference sequence). In DNA form, the CDR3 reads TGCGCCAGCAGTGAGTCCGAACTAGCGGTCAACTCTGGGGCCAACGTCCTGACTTTC. It is translated as CASSESELAVNSGANVLTF.

The chain employs TRBV7-4 and TRBJ2-2, with 13 positions matching TRBD2. Looked up from germline, CDR1 is SGHVT and CDR2 is SQSDAQ. The junction had 33 bases not matched to a gene; V was cut back by 3 bases and J by 14 bases. This CDR3 has 23 residues. CDR3 sequence (DNA): TGTGCCAGCAGCTTCTTCCCCTCCGGACTAGCGGGAGCGGGAACCCTAACACCGGGGATCCTGTTTTTT. Its protein is CASSFFPSGLAGAGTLTPGILFF. Full variable domain (missing parts from reference TRBV7-4 and TRBJ2-2): GAGVSQSPRYKVAKRGRDVALRCDSISGHVTLYWYRQTLGQGSEVLTYSQSDAQRDKSGRPSGRFSAERPERSVSTLKIQRTEQGDSAVYLCASSFFPSGLAGAGTLTPGILFFGEGSRLTVL.

This clonotype was recorded a few times. The V gene is TRBV30, the J gene TRBJ2-7; tentatively, D is TRBD1 or TRBD2 (6 bases each). Trimming pared 6 bases from V and 4 bases from J, leaving 19 bases between. There are 14 residues in the CDR3. Germline lookup yields CDR1 GTSNPN and CDR2 SVGIG (reference sequence). The CDR3 sequence is CACPKGGTTYEQYF. CDR3 bases: TGTGCCTGCCCCAAAGGGGGGACGACTTACGAGCAGTACTTC.

The V call is TRBV14, the J call TRBJ2-7; 13 positions match TRBD2. The CDR3 spans 16 residues. Per the germline V gene, CDR1 is SGHDN and CDR2 is FVKESK. J gave up 0 bases and V 2 bases, and 1 base lay outside the gene matches. In DNA form, the CDR3 reads TGTGCCAGCAGCCAAAGACTAGCGGGAGGCTCCTACGAGCAGTACTTC. Translation gives CASSQRLAGGSYEQYF.

About this clonotype: Being one base from a much bigger clone, this may be a read error. The chain couples TRBV11-3 to TRBJ2-6, with D hard to call. Germline-derived CDR1 and CDR2 are SGHNT and YENEEA. The CDR3 runs 13 residues. The V and J ends lost 8 bases and 0 bases respectively, with 5 bases between them. CDR3 sequence reads: CASGFSGANVLTF. In nucleotides, the CDR3 is TGTGCCAGCGGTTTCTCTGGGGCCAACGTCCTGACTTTC. Together with reference TRBV11-3 and TRBJ2-6, the CDR3 gives the full variable domain: EAGVVQSPRYKIIEKKQPVAFWCNPISGHNTLYWYLQNLGQGPELLIRYENEEAVDDSQLPKDRFSAERLKGVDSTLKIQPAELGDSAVYLCASGFSGANVLTFGAGSRLTVL.

This clonotype was seen ten or more times. V is TRBV6-5 and J is TRBJ1-1; 7 nucleotides align to TRBD1. This CDR3 spans 12 amino acids. Germline V CDR1 and CDR2: MNHEY, SVGAGI. V lost 5 bases, J lost 6 bases, and 3 bases stayed unmatched. Here the CDR3 reads CASSRQGAEAFF. The CDR3 nucleotides read TGTGCCAGCAGTAGACAGGGCGCTGAAGCTTTCTTT.

The chain has TRBV20-1 and TRBJ2-7; D may be TRBD2 (6 bases). This CDR3 region has 12 residues. Germline-derived CDR1 and CDR2 are DFQATT and SNEGSKA (reference sequence). Trimming removed 6 bases at V and 6 bases at J, with 15 bases between. The CDR3 DNA reads as TGCAGTGCCCTCTTGTCCGGGAGCGAGCAGTACTTC. It translates to CSALLSGSEQYF.